The 32 T cell receptor beta chains below come from one sample, sequenced in a study of Ad26.COV2.S vaccination and SARS-CoV-2 variants. Repertoires were generated with immunoSEQ multiplex PCR, while TCRdb's copy carries only in-frame clones and drops some. This sample carries 350,000 to 450,000 clones, 83% of them seen once, and the ten largest clones take roughly 7.4%. Treatment described: around 19 received Ad26.COV2.S at low or high dose, single or two shots; about 5 received placebo; per-sample allocation not given. Samples analyzed were those drawn on day 63 after the first vaccine or placebo injection. This sample comprised peripheral blood, obtained in a trial of Ad26.COV2.S vaccine versus placebo. Receptors were obtained from a person aged 18 to 65 who received the Ad26.COV2.S COVID-19 vaccine or a placebo.

The chain is built from TRBV13 and TRBJ1-2, with 8 bases that match TRBD1. The CDR3 sequence is 16 residues long. The V gene end was trimmed by 0 bases and the J gene end by 6 bases; junction bases not matched to a gene: 9. Germline assignment: CDR1 PRHDT and CDR2 FYEKMQ (reference sequence). In nucleotides, the CDR3 is TGTGCCAGCAGCTTAGGTTTATCAGGGGGCAGAAATGGCTACACCTTC. Amino acid sequence: CASSLGLSGGRNGYTF.

The chain combines TRBV11-3 with TRBJ2-3; D may be TRBD2 (6 bases). The length of the CDR3 is 17 residues. Trimming removed 0 bases at V and 7 bases at J, with 20 bases between. CDR1 SGHNT and CDR2 YENEEA come from the germline V gene. This CDR3 reads CASSLDSGRTAGNTQYF. CDR3 in DNA: TGTGCCAGCAGCTTAGATTCTGGACGGACTGCGGGGAATACGCAGTATTTT.

This clone was picked up a small number of times. This chain connects TRBV7-2 to TRBJ2-7; no firm D call. The V and J ends lost 2 bases and 1 base respectively, with 21 bases between them. CDR1 and CDR2 (germline): SGHTA, FQGNSA. The CDR3 covers 18 residues. CDR3 sequence (DNA): TGTGCCAGCAGCTTAAGGATGACGACCTGGCGGCAGTCCTACGAGCAGTACTTC. Its protein is CASSLRMTTWRQSYEQYF.

Concerning this clone itself: Other DNA sequences in this specimen translate into the identical CDR3. The chain joins TRBV5-4 to TRBJ2-1, with D possibly being TRBD1 (6 bases). Trimming left V 0 bases short and J 6 bases short, with 7 bases between. Germline assignment: CDR1 SGHNT and CDR2 YYREEE (reference sequence). The CDR3 contains 13 residues. CDR3: CASSLGRGNEQFF. The CDR3 DNA reads as TGTGCCAGCAGCTTGGGCAGGGGCAATGAGCAGTTCTTC.

The chain links TRBV27 to TRBJ2-7; a weak D match, TRBD1 (6 bases). This CDR3 spans 14 amino acids. The germline gives CDR1 MNHEY, CDR2 SMNVEV (reference sequence). Trimming cost V 4 bases and J 2 bases, with 12 bases left between them. CDR3 sequence reads: CASSSDSPPYEQYF. The CDR3 DNA reads as TGTGCCAGCAGTTCGGACAGCCCGCCCTACGAGCAGTACTTC.

The rearrangement joins TRBV30 to TRBJ2-2; the D is unclear. The CDR3 is 14 amino acids. Germline V gene sequence: CDR1 GTSNPN, CDR2 SVGIG (reference sequence). V lost 0 bases, J lost 1 base, and 6 bases lay in between. CDR3 amino acids: CAWSVLRNTGELFF. The DNA for the CDR3 is TGTGCCTGGAGTGTATTAAGGAACACCGGGGAGCTGTTTTTT.

The chain couples TRBV6-2 or TRBV6-3 to TRBJ2-2, with D possibly TRBD2 on 5 matching bases. Trimming shortened V by 5 bases and J by 4 bases, and 11 bases separated the two germline ends. There are 14 residues in the CDR3. Germline loops: CDR1 MNHEY, CDR2 SVGEGT. Written as DNA, the CDR3 is TGTGCCAGCAGTCGATCCACTAGCACCGGGGAGCTGTTTTTT. This gives the protein CASSRSTSTGELFF.

The CDR3 reads CASSQVRGTLNTGELFF. In DNA, the CDR3 is TGTGCCAGCAGCCAAGTCAGAGGGACACTAAACACCGGGGAGCTGTTTTTT. V gene TRBV14 combines with J gene TRBJ2-2; tentative D call: TRBD1 (6 bases). CDR3 length equals 17 residues. Germline V gene lookup returns CDR1 SGHDN and CDR2 FVKESK. The germline V and J ends were trimmed by 1 base and 2 bases, with 14 bases remaining between them.

The J gene is TRBJ1-5, the V gene TRBV27; no firm D call. Trimming stripped 3 bases from V and 9 bases from J, with 15 bases between. The CDR3 is 14 residues long. The germline V gene encodes CDR1 MNHEY and CDR2 SMNVEV (reference sequence). CDR3 nucleotide sequence: TGTGCCAGCAGTTTCGGGCCCCTCGAGGGGCCCCAGCATTTT. This translates into CASSFGPLEGPQHF.

V gene TRBV11-1 combines with J gene TRBJ2-2; D unclear. The CDR3 extends over 15 amino acids. V was cut by 1 base and J by 1 base, with 7 bases left in between. CDR1 and CDR2 from the germline V gene are SGHAT and FQDESV (reference sequence). This chain's CDR3 is CASSLEVQNTGELFF. For the CDR3, the DNA is TGTGCCAGCAGCTTAGAGGTCCAGAACACCGGGGAGCTGTTTTTT.

Turning to this clone: The same CDR3 can be traced to other DNA sequences in this sample. The chain has TRBV4-3 and TRBJ2-7; 11 bases map to TRBD1. V lost 1 base and J lost 4; bases outside the gene matches: 3. This CDR3 has 15 residues. CDR1 and CDR2 from the germline V gene are LGHNA and YSLEER. The CDR3 coding sequence is TGCGCCAGCAGCCAAGTCGGGACAGGGGGATACGAGCAGTACTTC. Amino acid sequence: CASSQVGTGGYEQYF.

This sequence joins TRBV11-2 and TRBJ2-3, with 12 nucleotides matching TRBD2. With 1 base clipped from V and 1 base from J, the junction kept 3 bases outside the gene matches. Germline V CDR1 and CDR2: SGHAT, FQNNGV. There are 17 residues in the CDR3. The CDR3 DNA follows: TGTGCCAGCAGCTTAGGACTAGCGGGGGTGGGCACAGATACGCAGTATTTT. This sequence encodes CASSLGLAGVGTDTQYF.

The gene calls are TRBV11-3 and TRBJ1-1; maybe TRBD1 (5 bases). The CDR3 runs 13 residues. Germline V gene lookup returns CDR1 SGHNT and CDR2 YENEEA. V lost 1 base to trimming and J lost 7 bases, with 10 bases between them. The CDR3 nucleotides read TGTGCCAGCAGCTTAGTTGGTAGGGGTGAAGCTTTCTTT. This encodes CASSLVGRGEAFF.

The chain has TRBV18 and TRBJ2-7, with D unclear. This CDR3 is 14 amino acids long. V was shortened by 2 bases and J by 3 bases, with 11 bases between the two germline ends. Germline V CDR1 and CDR2: KGHSH, LQKENI. The CDR3: CASSPSLDYYEQYF. The CDR3, as DNA: TGTGCCAGCTCACCAAGTCTGGATTACTACGAGCAGTACTTC.

The chain carries TRBV7-3 and TRBJ1-1, with 9 nucleotides matching TRBD1. From germline, CDR1 is SGHTA and CDR2 FQGTGA. With V trimmed by 4 bases and J by 1 base, 1 base remained unmatched. CDR3 length: 14 amino acids. The CDR3 sequence: CASSSDRGNTEAFF. The CDR3 DNA reads as TGTGCCAGCAGCTCGGACAGGGGGAACACTGAAGCTTTCTTT.

This chain connects TRBV6-5 to TRBJ2-7, with D perhaps matching TRBD2 (5 bases). Trimming stripped 8 bases from V and 0 bases from J, with 8 bases between. Germline V lookup: CDR1 MNHEY, CDR2 SVGAGI. The CDR3 contains 12 residues. The CDR3 nucleotides are TGTGCCAGCGGACTCAGCTCCTACGAGCAGTACTTC. This translates into CASGLSSYEQYF.

This sequence joins TRBV6-5 and TRBJ2-5; D is uncertain. This CDR3 contains 15 residues. Germline loops: CDR1 MNHEY, CDR2 SVGAGI. Between the trimmed V and J ends, which lost 3 bases and 1 base, there was a span of 12 bases. The CDR3 DNA reads as TGTGCCAGCAGTTATAACGGTCTCAGCCAAGAGACCCAGTACTTC. It translates to CASSYNGLSQETQYF.

The chain is built from TRBV7-8 and TRBJ1-1; 9 positions agree with TRBD1. CDR3 length: 16 amino acids. V gave up 5 bases and J gave up 7 bases; unmatched junction bases: 14. Germline lookup yields CDR1 SGHVS and CDR2 FQNEAQ. CDR3 bases: TGTGCCAGCAGCCCCGGACAGGGGCCATACACTGATGAAGCTTTCTTT. Protein product: CASSPGQGPYTDEAFF.

This chain connects TRBV2 to TRBJ2-3; D ambiguous. This CDR3 is built from 15 residues. Per germline, CDR1 SNHLY and CDR2 FYNNEI. Trimming removed 4 bases from V and 4 bases from J, with 15 bases in between. The CDR3 is CASSVRPAGPDTQYF. CDR3 bases: TGTGCCAGCAGTGTGAGGCCCGCCGGGCCAGATACGCAGTATTTT.

The rearrangement joins TRBV5-4 to TRBJ2-6; no clear D gene. The V end lost 3 bases, the J end lost 4 bases, and 11 bases lay between the germline ends. This CDR3 is 15 amino acids long. Germline CDR1 is SGHNT and CDR2 is YYREEE (reference sequence). CDR3 protein: CASSSRLSGANVLTF. CDR3 nucleotides: TGTGCCAGCAGCTCCCGACTCTCCGGGGCCAACGTCCTGACTTTC. Complete variable domain (other parts from reference TRBV5-4 and TRBJ2-6): ETGVTQSPTHLIKTRGQQVTLRCSSQSGHNTVSWYQQALGQGPQFIFQYYREEENGRGNFPPRFSGLQFPNYSSELNVNALELDDSALYLCASSSRLSGANVLTFGAGSRLTVL.

In its sample, this clone was seen a few times. The rearrangement uses TRBV5-4 and TRBJ2-2, with no clear D. Trimming removed 2 bases at V and 6 bases at J, with 11 bases between. Looked up from germline, CDR1 is SGHNT and CDR2 is YYREEE (reference sequence). This CDR3 is 14 amino acids long. The CDR3: CASSFYQVPGELFF. The CDR3 DNA follows: TGTGCCAGCAGCTTTTATCAGGTCCCCGGGGAGCTGTTTTTT.

The chain employs TRBV2 and TRBJ1-6, with D tentatively TRBD1 (5 bases). V lost 5 bases and J lost 4, with 12 bases in between. Germline V lookup: CDR1 SNHLY, CDR2 FYNNEI. The CDR3 loop spans 15 amino acids. The CDR3 loop is CASSPQGAYNSPLHF. The CDR3 DNA sequence: TGTGCCAGCAGTCCCCAGGGTGCATATAATTCACCCCTCCACTTT.

This clone was counted only a few times. V is TRBV7-9 and J is TRBJ1-1; D remains ambiguous. This CDR3 comprises 13 residues. From germline, CDR1 is SEHNR and CDR2 FQNEAQ (reference sequence). V gave up 1 base and J gave up 1 base, with 4 bases separating them. The CDR3 spells CASSLVRNTEAFF. Here the CDR3 DNA reads TGTGCCAGCAGCTTAGTCAGGAACACTGAAGCTTTCTTT.

The CDR3 sequence: CASSRQGSYYEQYF. In nucleotides, the CDR3 is TGTGCCAGTAGCCGACAGGGATCCTACTACGAGCAGTACTTC. The chain has TRBV19 and TRBJ2-7; 7 bases map to TRBD1. The CDR3 has 14 residues. With V trimmed by 6 bases and J by 3 bases, 8 bases remained unmatched. Germline V gives CDR1 LNHDA, CDR2 SQIVND (reference sequence).

The CDR3 sequence: CASSEWPGGRLNEQFF. CDR3 coding DNA: TGTGCCAGCAGTGAATGGCCAGGGGGTAGGTTGAATGAGCAGTTCTTC. This chain joins TRBV25-1 and TRBJ2-1; 7 nucleotides line up with TRBD1. Per germline, CDR1 MGHDK and CDR2 SYGVNS. The CDR3 loop spans 16 amino acids. V was clipped by 1 base and J by 7 bases; unmatched bases: 10.

V gene TRBV9 combines with J gene TRBJ2-5; 7 bases are a match to TRBD2. The V segment lost 0 bases and the J segment 5 bases; nucleotides outside the gene matches: 7. Germline loops: CDR1 SGDLS, CDR2 YYNGEE. The CDR3 loop spans 15 amino acids. CDR3 bases: TGTGCCAGCAGCGTAGTTTTCCCCGGGAGGGAGACCCAGTACTTC. Translation gives CASSVVFPGRETQYF.

With regard to this clone: Within the sample, other DNA sequences also encode this same CDR3. The J gene is TRBJ2-3, the V gene TRBV4-2, with D uncertain. V was pared by 1 base and J by 0 bases, with 8 bases between. Germline V gene data show CDR1 as LGHNA and CDR2 as YNFKEQ. The CDR3 extends over 15 amino acids. The CDR3 sequence: CASSQAGGSTDTQYF. In DNA form, the CDR3 reads TGTGCCAGCAGCCAAGCGGGTGGCAGCACAGATACGCAGTATTTT.

The V and J genes are TRBV19 and TRBJ1-2; D perhaps matches TRBD1 (5 bases). The V gene lost 6 bases and the J gene lost 1 base, with 12 bases spanning the gap. CDR3 size: 14 residues. CDR1 and CDR2 (germline): LNHDA, SQIVND (reference sequence). DNA for the CDR3: TGTGCCAGTAGAATGCTGGACAATAACTATGGCTACACCTTC. Its protein product is CASRMLDNNYGYTF.

V and J are TRBV6-5 and TRBJ2-7; D possibly corresponds to TRBD2 (6 bases). This CDR3 contains 11 residues. Trimming shortened V by 9 bases and J by 7 bases, and 13 bases separated the two germline ends. Germline CDR1 MNHEY, CDR2 SVGAGI. The CDR3, as DNA: TGTGCCAGATTAATGAGCGGGGAGCAGTACTTC. Protein: CARLMSGEQYF.

The chain employs TRBV24-1 and TRBJ2-3; 7 nucleotides align to TRBD1. The CDR3 is 15 amino acids. CDR1 and CDR2 from the germline V gene are KGHDR and SFDVKD. Trimming cost V 3 bases and J 2 bases; bases outside gene matches: 4. CDR3 in amino acids: CATSDTGVPTDTQYF. The CDR3 bases are TGTGCCACCAGTGATACAGGGGTCCCCACAGATACGCAGTATTTT.

The V gene is TRBV28, the J gene TRBJ1-4; D unresolved. From germline, CDR1 is MDHEN and CDR2 SYDVKM. The CDR3 length is 18 residues. V was cut by 4 bases and J by 7 bases, with 25 bases left in between. This CDR3 is CASSSDTHPAINGEKLFF. The DNA of the CDR3 is TGTGCCAGCAGTTCTGACACCCATCCAGCCATCAACGGTGAAAAACTGTTTTTT. Supplemented by reference TRBV28 and TRBJ1-4, the full variable domain reads DVKVTQSSRYLVKRTGEKVFLECVQDMDHENMFWYRQDPGLGLRLIYFSYDVKMKEKGDIPEGYSVSREKKERFSLILESASTNQTSMYLCASSSDTHPAINGEKLFFGSGTQLSVL.

This clone turned up a few times. The V and J genes are TRBV5-4 and TRBJ2-2, with D maybe TRBD2 (6 bases). Germline V gives CDR1 SGHNT, CDR2 YYREEE (reference sequence). This CDR3 is built from 17 residues. V shed 4 bases and J shed 5 bases, with 21 bases lying between them. CDR3 nucleotides: TGTGCCAGCAGCCCCGAATCAGTAGCGGTATATACCGGGGAGCTGTTTTTT. Amino acids: CASSPESVAVYTGELFF. The whole variable domain, remainder taken from reference TRBV5-4 and TRBJ2-2, is ETGVTQSPTHLIKTRGQQVTLRCSSQSGHNTVSWYQQALGQGPQFIFQYYREEENGRGNFPPRFSGLQFPNYSSELNVNALELDDSALYLCASSPESVAVYTGELFFGEGSRLTVL.